The following is a TCR beta chain sequence with its context. The source of the sample is a study of blood T cell repertoires in COVID-19. Turning to the study itself: Samples of COVID-19 (acute and convalescent) were obtained from the United States, Italy and Spain.

Under the authors' procedure: Reference gene primer amplification yielded estimated nucleated cell counts. Repertoires were generated with immunoSEQ multiplex PCR, while TCRdb's copy carries only in-frame clones and drops some. That table gives V, J and clone size, and the DNA gave D and trimming. The profile covers 350,000 to 450,000 clones, with 70% to 90% appearing a single time and 1.2% taken by the ten largest. V lost 6 bases and J lost 4; bases outside the gene matches: 9. The CDR3 is made up of 15 amino acids. The V gene's germline CDR1 is MNHEY and CDR2 SMNVEV (reference sequence). Sequenced: peripheral blood. The receptor was derived from a man aged 35 to 55 with acute or convalescent COVID-19. V and J are TRBV27 and TRBJ1-5, with 7 nucleotides matching TRBD1. This chain's CDR3 is CASSQTGTLNQPQHF. The DNA for the CDR3 is TGTGCCAGCAGCCAGACAGGGACCCTGAATCAGCCCCAGCATTTT.